This T cell receptor (beta chain) is from a study of blood T cell repertoires in COVID-19. The CDR3 sequence is 13 residues long. From germline, CDR1 is SGHTA and CDR2 FQGTGA. Trimming left V 0 bases short and J 4 bases short, with 6 bases between. Here immunoSEQ multiplex PCR was the method, and the copy in TCRdb shows in-frame clones only, minus some. This repertoire shows about 170,000 clones, about 91% found once; its top ten account for approximately 1.4%. The chain links TRBV7-3 to TRBJ1-1; no clear D. The receptor was derived from a woman in her forties or fifties with acute or convalescent COVID-19. The source material was peripheral blood. CDR3 sequence reads: CASSLTGLTEAFF. CDR3 coding DNA: TGTGCCAGCAGCTTAACTGGGCTCACTGAAGCTTTCTTT.